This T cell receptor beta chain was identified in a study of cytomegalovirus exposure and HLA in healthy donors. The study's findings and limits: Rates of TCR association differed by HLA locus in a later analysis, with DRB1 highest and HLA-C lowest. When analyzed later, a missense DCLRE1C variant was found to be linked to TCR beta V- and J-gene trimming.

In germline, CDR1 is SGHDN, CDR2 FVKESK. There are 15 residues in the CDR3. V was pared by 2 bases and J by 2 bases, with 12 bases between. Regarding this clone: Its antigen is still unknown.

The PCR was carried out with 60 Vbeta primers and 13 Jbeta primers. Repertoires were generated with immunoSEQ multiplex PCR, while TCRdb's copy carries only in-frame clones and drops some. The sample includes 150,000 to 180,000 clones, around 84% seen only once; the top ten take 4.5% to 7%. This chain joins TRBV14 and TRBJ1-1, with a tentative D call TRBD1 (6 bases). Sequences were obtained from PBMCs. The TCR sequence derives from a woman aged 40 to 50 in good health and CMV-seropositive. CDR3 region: CASSQFGTPNTEAFF. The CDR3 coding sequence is TGTGCCAGCAGCCAATTCGGGACACCTAACACTGAAGCTTTCTTT. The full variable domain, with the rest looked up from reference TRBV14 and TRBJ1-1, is EAGVTQFPSHSVIEKGQTVTLRCDPISGHDNLYWYRRVMGKEIKFLLHFVKESKQDESGMPNNRFLAERTGGTYSTLKVQPAELEDSGVYFCASSQFGTPNTEAFFGQGTRLTVV.